This TCR beta chain emerged from a study of shared clonotypes between healthy human individuals. The study's findings and limits: Larger richness was generally estimated for naive than memory subsets. Rarefaction demonstrated incomplete sorted-subset sequencing despite large depth.

Original data processing: Junction-only sequences produced by ImmunoSEQ had no quality scores, so filtering differed. Profiling relied on immunoSEQ multiplex PCR, and the TCRdb table lists in-frame clones only, not all of them. V, J and clone size are taken as reported in that table, and D and trimming were inferred from the DNA itself. Here the sample spans about 1.1 million clones, approximately 78% being singletons. Healthy and HIV-negative, the adult donors had no recent acute infections or vaccinations. The CDR3 sequence is 17 residues long. Trimming stripped 5 bases from V and 1 base from J, with 21 bases between. The germline V gene encodes CDR1 SGHVS and CDR2 FNYEAQ. A note on this clone: Its antigen is not known.

The sample was memory CD4+ T cells from PBMCs. Subset indicated: CD45RA-negative fraction. This sequence joins TRBV7-6 and TRBJ2-7; D is possibly TRBD2 (6 bases). This clonotype was sampled from a man between 18 and 29 years old in good health. Some clones in this sample may be carry-over from other donors' samples. The CDR3 region has the DNA TGTGCCAGCAGCCGTAGCGAAGGAGGGTCAGGATCCTACGAGCAGTACTTC. Its translation is CASSRSEGGSGSYEQYF.